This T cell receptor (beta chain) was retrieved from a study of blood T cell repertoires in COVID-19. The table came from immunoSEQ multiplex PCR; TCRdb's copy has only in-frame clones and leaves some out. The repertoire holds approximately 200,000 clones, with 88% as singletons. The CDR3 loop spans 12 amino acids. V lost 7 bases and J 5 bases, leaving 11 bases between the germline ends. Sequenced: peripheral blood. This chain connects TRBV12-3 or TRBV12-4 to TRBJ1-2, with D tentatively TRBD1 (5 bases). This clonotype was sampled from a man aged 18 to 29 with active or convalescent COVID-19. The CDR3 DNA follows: TGTGCCAGCACCCGGGGGGATTATGGCTACACCTTC. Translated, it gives CASTRGDYGYTF.